The T cell receptor (beta chain) described here comes from a study of cytomegalovirus exposure and HLA in healthy donors. Primers for the PCR totalled 60 Vbeta and 13 Jbeta. Sequencing was performed with immunoSEQ multiplex PCR; in TCRdb, only in-frame clones are kept and a portion is missing. The repertoire holds some 130,000 clones, roughly four fifths seen once, with around 1.8% in the top ten. CDR3 length: 16 residues. Germline V lookup: CDR1 SGHRS, CDR2 YFSETQ. Unmatched junction bases numbered 11, after V lost 4 bases and J lost 7 bases. Sequenced sample: PBMCs. The sequence was obtained from a woman between 50 and 59 years old in good health and CMV-seronegative. The chain links TRBV5-1 to TRBJ1-6; 7 bases map to TRBD1. Here the CDR3 reads CASSTEPGQQNSPLHF. The CDR3 coding sequence is TGCGCCAGCAGCACGGAACCGGGACAGCAGAATTCACCCCTCCACTTT. Complete variable domain (other parts from reference TRBV5-1 and TRBJ1-6): KAGVTQTPRYLIKTRGQQVTLSCSPISGHRSVSWYQQTPGQGLQFLFEYFSETQRNKGNFPGRFSGRQFSNSRSEMNVSTLELGDSALYLCASSTEPGQQNSPLHFGNGTRLTVT.